Sequencing of this T cell receptor beta chain was carried out in a study of blood T cells in healthy people across ages. Overall study: Through template switching, about one barcoded beta molecule was captured per two T cells, as measured in model experiments. Regarding the study as a whole: In older individuals, TCR beta diversity per million T cells was lower, falling roughly linearly with age.

This clonotype was observed a handful of times. The antigen remains unidentified. There were healthy Caucasian individuals from Russia, aged roughly 6 to 100, serving as donors. There are 12 residues in the CDR3. The germline gives CDR1 MDHEN, CDR2 SYDVKM. Trimming took off 3 bases at V and 6 bases at J, with 9 bases between the two ends. Sample-barcoded 5' priming and a J-beta primer mix drove a second PCR of 7 to 11 cycles. Every sample returned 2.5 million or more CDR3-containing paired-end reads. TCRdb re-called the 5' RACE reads with MiXCR, one entry per CDR3 protein. The sample has 760,000 or so distinct CDR3 sequences, about 25% seen once; the top ten hold roughly 9%. These data were likewise used in another study, on T cells of mothers and their children.

The sequence was obtained from a boy aged 5-17 years in good health. Sample: blood. This chain links TRBV28 with TRBJ2-7; D ambiguous. CDR3 region: CASSFQSGEQYF. The CDR3 coding sequence is TGTGCCAGCAGTTTTCAATCTGGCGAGCAGTACTTC.